The T cell receptor beta chain under discussion was sequenced for a study of T cells in tuberculosis. Study-level background: The T cells targeted glucose monomycolate, a mycobacterial lipid, via CD1B.

Study conclusions and caveats: Some low-affinity tetramer-binding T cells may be absent from this sample.

The CDR3 extends over 18 amino acids. V was shortened by 4 bases and J by 3 bases, with 26 bases between the two germline ends. From germline, CDR1 is SGHRS and CDR2 YFSETQ. Sorting used thawed, overnight-rested PBMC stained with anti-CD3, a viability dye and GMM-loaded CD1B tetramer. CD1B tetramers were loaded with Rhodococcus equi-derived C32 glucose monomycolate. PBMC for tetramer sorting were first depleted of CD14-expressing monocytes. TCR-alpha and TCR-beta chains were sequenced unpaired. Measured with immunoSEQ multiplex PCR; TCRdb has only the in-frame clones, and not every one. The data contain tens of thousands of clones, roughly 90% of them singletons.

This receptor was taken from an adult woman with latent tuberculosis. This chain joins TRBV5-1 and TRBJ2-7, with D maybe TRBD2 (6 bases). The specimen was CD1b-GMM tetramer-negative cells sorted from PBMCs. CDR3: CASSQDLYGTRHVYEQYV. The DNA of the CDR3 is TGCGCCAGCAGCCAAGACCTTTACGGGACTCGTCACGTCTACGAGCAGTACGTC.